The clone carrying this TCR beta chain was seen ten or more times. Its antigen is still unknown. The sample originates from a study of CD8 T cells in ankylosing spondylitis. With V trimmed by 1 base and J by 5 bases, 5 bases remained unmatched. The length of the CDR3 is 15 residues. CDR1 SGHTA and CDR2 FQGNSA come from the germline V gene. Study results and caveats: Researchers reportedly found disease-linked clones significantly enriched in matched ankylosing spondylitis synovial fluid.

A single record per CDR3 protein comes from TCRdb applying MiXCR to the 5' RACE reads. The repertoire includes 200,000 to 250,000 distinct CDR3 sequences, approximately 10% of them detected once, and approximately 20% sits in the top ten. Sample: blood, either unsorted or a sorted T cell fraction (not recorded which). The source is a male donor with ankylosing spondylitis or in good health (not recorded which). The genes are TRBV7-2 and TRBJ2-3, with 8 bases aligning to TRBD2. CDR3 protein: CASSLDRGGRDTQYF. The CDR3 DNA sequence: TGTGCCAGCAGCTTAGATCGGGGGGGCCGAGATACGCAGTATTTT. The entire variable domain, with the rest obtained from reference TRBV7-2 and TRBJ2-3, is as follows: GAGVSQSPSNKVTEKGKDVELRCDPISGHTALYWYRQSLGQGLEFLIYFQGNSAPDKSGLPSDRFSAERTGGSVSTLTIQRTQQEDSAVYLCASSLDRGGRDTQYFGPGTRLTVL.